These 18 T cell receptor beta chains originate from one sample sequenced in a study of long-term antiretroviral therapy in people with HIV. They ran version v3.0 of the immunoSEQ assay at survey level. The assay was immunoSEQ multiplex PCR, and TCRdb's table has in-frame clones only and misses some. In the table there are some 25,000 clones, roughly 84% of which are singletons. Material: unsorted PBMCs, obtained around 4.1 years after starting antiretroviral therapy. These receptors all come from a man aged 25-40 years with HIV.

The chain has TRBV5-5 and TRBJ2-1, with D tentatively TRBD2 (6 bases). This CDR3 has 13 residues. From germline, CDR1 is SGHKS and CDR2 YYEKEE (reference sequence). The V end was cut by 0 bases, the J end by 6 bases, with 7 bases between. The CDR3 spells CASSLAGVNEQFF. CDR3 bases: TGTGCCAGCAGCTTGGCGGGGGTCAATGAGCAGTTCTTC. The whole variable domain, remainder taken from reference TRBV5-5 and TRBJ2-1, is DAGVTQSPTHLIKTRGQQVTLRCSPISGHKSVSWYQQVLGQGPQFIFQYYEKEERGRGNFPDRFSARQFPNYSSELNVNALLLGDSALYLCASSLAGVNEQFFGPGTRLTVL.

The genes are TRBV7-8 and TRBJ2-7; D gene ambiguous. This CDR3 contains 12 residues. V was cut by 1 base and J by 1 base, with 2 bases left in between. CDR1 SGHVS and CDR2 FQNEAQ come from the germline V gene. CDR3 nucleotides: TGTGCCAGCAGCTTAGGATCCTACGAGCAGTACTTC. It codes for CASSLGSYEQYF.

The chain joins TRBV7-2 to TRBJ2-7; D possibly uses TRBD1 or TRBD2 (5 bases each). V lost 2 bases and J lost 2, with 16 bases in between. Germline lookup yields CDR1 SGHTA and CDR2 FQGNSA. The CDR3 consists of 16 residues. For the CDR3, the DNA is TGTGCCAGCAGCTTATCTTCCTCCGGGACGGCCTACGAGCAGTACTTC. Translating gives CASSLSSSGTAYEQYF.

This clone was detected a few times. The chain has TRBV4-1 and TRBJ1-5; D remains ambiguous. Per the germline V gene, CDR1 is MGHRA and CDR2 is YSYEKL. CDR3 length equals 13 residues. The germline V and J ends were trimmed by 4 bases and 0 bases, with 4 bases remaining between them. In DNA form, the CDR3 reads TGCGCCAGCAGCCTTTTTAGCAATCAGCCCCAGCATTTT. Amino acids: CASSLFSNQPQHF.

The V gene is TRBV6-1, the J gene TRBJ2-7, with D tentatively TRBD1 (5 bases). The CDR3 runs 14 residues. Trimming shortened V by 1 base and J by 6 bases, and 13 bases separated the two germline ends. Looked up from germline, CDR1 is MNHNS and CDR2 is SASEGT. The CDR3 DNA is TGTGCCAGCAGTGAAGGGGGCAGACTCTCCGAGCAGTACTTC. Translating it yields CASSEGGRLSEQYF.

V usage is TRBV28 and J usage is TRBJ2-7, with TRBD1 as a possible D gene (5 bases). Germline values: CDR1 MDHEN, CDR2 SYDVKM. This CDR3 region has 13 residues. V was clipped by 8 bases and J by 0 bases, with 11 bases between them. CDR3 protein: CASADRTSYEQYF. For the CDR3, the DNA is TGTGCCAGCGCTGACAGAACCTCCTACGAGCAGTACTTC.

The J gene is TRBJ2-3, the V gene TRBV27; D perhaps matches TRBD2 (7 bases). The CDR3 extends over 15 amino acids. The germline V gene has CDR1 MNHEY and CDR2 SMNVEV (reference sequence). The V end lost 6 bases, the J end lost 1 base, and 14 bases lay between the germline ends. The CDR3 region has the DNA TGTGCCAGCAGCCAAACAGGGAGGGGCACAGATACGCAGTATTTT. Translating it yields CASSQTGRGTDTQYF.

The rearrangement links TRBV25-1 to TRBJ2-7, with TRBD1 identical over 7 bases. Losses at the gene ends were 10 bases for V and 2 bases for J; bases not matched to a gene: 2. Germline CDR1 is MGHDK and CDR2 is SYGVNS. The CDR3 covers 11 residues. The CDR3 reads CATGQAYEQYF. Here the CDR3 DNA reads TGTGCCACAGGACAGGCCTACGAGCAGTACTTC.

In its sample, this clone was seen a few times. Here the CDR3 DNA reads TGTGCCAGCCGGGGGTGGGGGGACTATGGCTACACCTTC. It codes for CASRGWGDYGYTF. The chain combines TRBV2 with TRBJ1-2, with D perhaps matching TRBD1 (5 bases). V was trimmed by 8 bases and J by 3 bases, leaving 13 bases between them. Per germline, CDR1 SNHLY and CDR2 FYNNEI. The CDR3 covers 13 residues. The full variable domain, with the rest looked up from reference TRBV2 and TRBJ1-2, is EPEVTQTPSHQVTQMGQEVILRCVPISNHLYFYWYRQILGQKVEFLVSFYNNEISEKSEIFDDQFSVERPDGSNFTLKIRSTKLEDSAMYFCASRGWGDYGYTFGSGTRLTVV.

This clone was seen a handful of times. V and J are TRBV27 and TRBJ1-6; no clear D gene. Germline CDR1 and CDR2: MNHEY and SMNVEV (reference sequence). This CDR3 is 15 amino acids long. V lost 5 bases and J 10 bases, leaving 18 bases between the germline ends. The CDR3, as DNA: TGTGCCAGCAGTCCCCCTCCGGGGATGGGATCACCCCTCCACTTT. The encoded protein is CASSPPPGMGSPLHF.

This clone was seen only a few times. This sequence joins TRBV30 and TRBJ1-6, with no clear D. V was cut by 0 bases and J by 6 bases, with 9 bases left in between. Germline loops: CDR1 GTSNPN, CDR2 SVGIG (reference sequence). This CDR3 has 14 amino acids. The CDR3 region is CAWSVGATNSPLHF. CDR3 DNA: TGTGCCTGGAGTGTGGGAGCCACTAATTCACCCCTCCACTTT.

The CDR3 sequence: CASHKGQGSGETQYF. In DNA, the CDR3 is TGCGCCAGCCACAAGGGACAGGGGTCCGGGGAGACCCAGTACTTC. The chain couples TRBV10-2 to TRBJ2-5; 10 bases align to TRBD1. The CDR3 has 15 amino acids. The J segment lost 5 bases and the V segment lost 8 bases, leaving 11 bases of the junction unmatched. Germline CDR1 reads WSHSY; CDR2 reads SAAADI.

The chain has TRBV5-8 and TRBJ2-2, with TRBD1 as a possible D gene (6 bases). Germline-derived CDR1 and CDR2 are SGHTS and YDEGEE. Deletions cut 4 bases from V and 7 bases from J, with 14 bases between. The CDR3 runs 14 residues. The CDR3 region is CASSQMGQDGELFF. The DNA of the CDR3 is TGTGCCAGCAGCCAAATGGGACAAGACGGGGAGCTGTTTTTT.

This clone has more than one count but fewer than ten. For the CDR3, the DNA is TGTGCCAGCAGTCTACGGGGGTTCCAGTATTCCACTAACTATGGCTACACCTTC. This encodes CASSLRGFQYSTNYGYTF. The chain couples TRBV27 to TRBJ1-2, with D perhaps TRBD1 (5 bases). The V end lost 5 bases, the J end lost 0 bases, and 22 bases lay between the germline ends. Germline lookup yields CDR1 MNHEY and CDR2 SMNVEV (reference sequence). This CDR3 is built from 18 residues.

The CDR3 sequence: CASSLRQGGYTF. The CDR3 DNA follows: TGTGCCAGCAGCCTAAGACAGGGGGGCTACACCTTC. The chain has TRBV7-8 and TRBJ1-2; 8 positions match TRBD1. V was clipped by 5 bases and J by 8 bases; unmatched bases: 4. This CDR3 has 12 residues. The V gene's germline CDR1 is SGHVS and CDR2 FQNEAQ.

The chain carries TRBV9 and TRBJ2-5; the D call may be TRBD1 or TRBD2 (5 bases each). CDR1 and CDR2 (germline): SGDLS, YYNGEE. V shed 1 base and J shed 3 bases, with 19 bases lying between them. The CDR3 has 17 amino acids. Written as DNA, the CDR3 is TGTGCCAGCAGCGTACGCCTTGGTGTGGGGGTTAAAGAGACCCAGTACTTC. Translated, it gives CASSVRLGVGVKETQYF. The full variable domain, with the rest looked up from reference TRBV9 and TRBJ2-5, is DSGVTQTPKHLITATGQRVTLRCSPRSGDLSVYWYQQSLDQGLQFLIQYYNGEERAKGNILERFSAQQFPDLHSELNLSSLELGDSALYFCASSVRLGVGVKETQYFGPGTRLLVL.

The chain uses TRBV19 and TRBJ2-7; weak D call: TRBD1 (5 bases). Germline CDR1 is LNHDA and CDR2 is SQIVND (reference sequence). Trimming cost V 8 bases and J 3 bases, with 8 bases left between them. The CDR3 has 11 amino acids. CDR3 protein: CASSDSYEQYF. DNA of the CDR3: TGTGCCAGTTCCGACAGCTACGAGCAGTACTTC. Supplemented by reference TRBV19 and TRBJ2-7, the full variable domain reads DGGITQSPKYLFRKEGQNVTLSCEQNLNHDAMYWYRQDPGQGLRLIYYSQIVNDFQKGDIAEGYSVSREKKESFPLTVTSAQKNPTAFYLCASSDSYEQYFGPGTRLTVT.

The rearrangement links TRBV21-1 to TRBJ1-1; the D call of TRBD1 is as the table states it, not checked on the DNA. TRBV21-1 is a documented pseudogene. This CDR3 region has 14 residues. The CDR3 loop is CASLGDRGGTEAFF. The CDR3 nucleotides read TGTGCCAGCCTAGGCGACAGGGGGGGCACTGAAGCTTTCTTT.